This T cell receptor beta chain came from a study of blood T cell repertoires in COVID-19. The wider study: The origin of the acute and convalescent COVID-19 samples was the United States, Italy and Spain. In each case, the material was cDNA or gDNA derived from T cells, B-cell-depleted T cells, or PBMCs.

The germline V gene has CDR1 SGHKS and CDR2 YYEKEE (reference sequence). The CDR3 is 16 residues long. Trimming shortened V by 1 base and J by 4 bases, and 15 bases separated the two germline ends. Per the study methods: Amplifying reference gene primers gave estimates of nucleated cell counts. Produced via immunoSEQ multiplex PCR; TCRdb's table is partial and in-frame only. That table supplies the V and J calls and clone size; D and trimming were determined from the DNA. This sample has more than 200,000 clones; approximately 80% occur once, and the top ten carry around 25%. Sequencing used peripheral blood. The origin of this receptor is a man between 40 and 49 years old with acute or convalescent COVID-19. The genes are TRBV5-5 and TRBJ2-1; no firm D call. The DNA of the CDR3 is TGTGCCAGCAGCTTGAATGGGCAGCTAACGTACAATGAGCAGTTCTTC. Translation gives CASSLNGQLTYNEQFF.